The sequence of this T cell receptor beta chain was determined in a study of T cells in Graves' hyperthyroidism and ophthalmopathy (dated by TCRdb to the late 2010s). About the study as a whole: Peripheral blood was sampled at the time of initial diagnosis, prior to any treatment. TCR V-J signatures able to tell the groups apart were searched for in a discovery cohort of 100 patients, of whom more than 40 had Graves' ophthalmopathy and 57 had stable Graves' hyperthyroidism. Prospective prediction of ophthalmopathy was tested in an independent validation cohort consisting of 18 to 20 hyperthyroidism patients and around 16 patients who later progressed to ophthalmopathy. The roughly 90 discovery patients were divided at random into training and test sets in a 7:3 ratio. Thyroid tissue and blood T-cell repertoires from six Graves' hyperthyroidism patients were also compared in the study. After blood sampling, hyperthyroidism patients were treated with methimazole at a starting dose of 30 mg daily, and ophthalmopathy patients were treated with high-dose intravenous methylprednisolone. The paper reports TCR Vbeta CDR3 sequencing of over 130 peripheral blood samples: approximately 41 ophthalmopathy, under 80 hyperthyroidism and around 17 progressor patients.

According to the germline V gene, CDR1 reads SQVTM and CDR2 reads ANQGSEA. Inclusive of the bounding cysteine and phenylalanine, the CDR3 is 14 residues long. Only the CDR3 DNA is retained, 42 bases long and in frame from the first base. V trim: 6 bases; J trim: 5 bases; unmatched bases: 9. Hyperthyroidism patients were newly diagnosed, with disease duration under 2 months, and aged 18 to 65 years. Any patient with an uncontrolled infection, another autoimmune disease, pregnancy or lactation was excluded. Clinical symptoms, serum thyroxine and TRAb, thyroid ultrasound, and orbital computed tomography formed the basis for the diagnoses. Blood from progressor patients was collected at the time of first diagnosis with hyperthyroidism, before any ophthalmopathy symptoms had appeared. Ficoll-Paque density gradient centrifugation was used to isolate PBMCs from around 10 ml of fresh peripheral blood. Progressor patients were initially diagnosed with Graves' hyperthyroidism and developed ophthalmopathy during follow-up. Total RNA was extracted with Trizol reagent, and quality was checked on an Agilent 2100 Bioanalyzer.

The TCR beta CDR3 regions were amplified from the RNA transcripts. The TCR CDR3 was subjected to a first round of RT-PCR using the HTBI primer set and the Qiagen OneStep RT-PCR kit. Libraries were constructed in a second round of multiplex PCR, after which size selection and purification were performed. The libraries were sequenced on an Illumina HiSeq2000 using paired-end 100 bp reads. The study's own analysis went as follows. SOAPnuke was used to process the raw data, throwing out any read that contained adapters or uncalled bases, had a mean Phred below 15, or lacked an exact constant-primer or identifier match. High-quality paired reads were merged with COPE v1.2.5, and unique nucleotide sequences were defined as clonotypes. Clonotypes were aligned to IMGT TRBV, TRBD and TRBJ reference segments using MiTCR v1.1. Analysis was restricted to V-J combinations with a frequency above 0.0001, which covered roughly 99% of repertoires. The TCS score was defined as the ratio of F50 (clonal expansion) to E x V (chaos), calculated using BLOSUM62-based TCRdist between CDR3 peptides within each V-J. Welch's t-statistics and random forest reduced approximately 520 V-J features to roughly 13, which were used in a naive Bayes classifier (R e1071). In TCRdb, the public reads were trimmed at Q25 with fastp and aligned with MiXCR, with productive beta chains retained. For every CDR3 protein sequence, its rows merge into one entry that carries the most common genes and DNA. These V and J calls rely on TCRdb rather than the paper's analysis. This sample lists about 270,000 distinct CDR3 sequences; roughly 15% were detected once. The ten largest clones take up around 30% of the sample.

Study-wide findings and limitations: Ophthalmopathy was separated from stable hyperthyroidism by a 13 V-J signature model, with just over 85% sensitivity and roughly 84% specificity obtained in cross-validation and 80%/75% obtained in testing. Most expanded thyroid clonotypes (frequency above 0.001) were also detected in blood, a finding suggesting that blood repertoires may reflect thyroid immune responses. No statistical method was used to fix the sample size in advance, and group allocation was not hidden from the investigators. In validation, the model predicted progression to ophthalmopathy a median of around six months before onset, with 65% to 71% sensitivity and about 72% specificity.

This clonotype appeared many times. The antigen it recognizes is unknown. Per-base quality was not reported, and no clone a single base away is much larger than it. Input material: blood. The chain links TRBV29-1 with TRBJ1-5; 8 bases in the junction line up with TRBD1. The receptor comes from a woman in her 50s with Graves' hyperthyroidism that later progressed to Graves' ophthalmopathy. The DNA reads TGCAGCGTCGCCTCGACAGGGGTCGATCAGCCCCAGCATTTT. It encodes CSVASTGVDQPQHF.